The clone carrying this T cell receptor (beta chain) showed up many times. No antigen is known for it. TCRdb analysed the reads with MiXCR anew, one entry per CDR3 protein. The sample yields 300,000 to 400,000 distinct CDR3 sequences, more than 8% seen once. These data originate in a study of T cell repertoires in cytomegalovirus infection. Study at large: Indicated by public TCR beta signatures were CMV infection and matching HLA type.

Looked up from germline, CDR1 is LGHNA and CDR2 is YSLEER. CDR3 length: 19 amino acids. V dropped 0 bases and J dropped 0 bases, with 15 bases sitting between them. Findings of the study overall: The study found HLA-C-restricted CMV-specific TCR beta clonotypes dominating the ex vivo response.

The material sequenced was PBMCs. The rearrangement joins TRBV4-3 to TRBJ2-6; possibly TRBD1 for D (5 bases). The TCR originated in a human donor in good health (CMV status not recorded). Some clones in this sample may be carry-over from other donors' samples. The DNA of the CDR3 is TGCGCCAGCAGCCAAGAAGCTCTGGGGCAGTTCTCTGGGGCCAACGTCCTGACTTTC. This gives the protein CASSQEALGQFSGANVLTF.